This T cell receptor beta chain was profiled in a study of T cell repertoires and Cas9 in healthy adults. Assay used: immunoSEQ multiplex PCR; TCRdb lists only in-frame clones, some missing. The data hold around 20,000 clones, with over 85% observed a single time. V was shortened by 0 bases and J by 1 base, with 9 bases between the two germline ends. CDR1 and CDR2 (germline): SGHNT, YYREEE (reference sequence). The CDR3 length is 15 residues. The TCR was taken from a human donor in good health. Sequencing was performed on CD4+ effector T cells (CD127+, CD25-, CD137-, CD154-) from PBMCs; culture status not recorded. The chain couples TRBV5-4 to TRBJ2-3; D may correspond to TRBD1 or TRBD2 (5 bases each). As DNA, the CDR3 is TGTGCCAGCAGCTTGGGGGGGACGGGCACAGATACGCAGTATTTT. This encodes CASSLGGTGTDTQYF.